The 3 T cell receptor beta chains given below trace back to one sample, sequenced in a study of T-cell memory formation after mild COVID-19. Each CDR3 protein gets one entry after TCRdb re-called the 5' RACE reads with MiXCR. The sample includes about 49,000 distinct CDR3 sequences, 27% of them seen just once. What was sequenced was PBMCs or a T cell subset sorted from them (not recorded which). These receptors all stem from a man in his late teens or twenties who had mild COVID-19 (a few samples of this study predate the infection). Cell type and time point are not known.

This clonotype came up a few times. The chain has TRBV5-1 and TRBJ2-2; D is uncertain. Germline CDR1 reads SGHRS; CDR2 reads YFSETQ. The CDR3 is made up of 16 amino acids. Trimming cost V 1 base and J 0 bases, with 10 bases left between them. CDR3: CASSLLRTANTGELFF. For the CDR3, the DNA is TGCGCCAGCAGCTTGCTTAGGACGGCGAACACCGGGGAGCTGTTTTTT.

This rearrangement joins TRBV7-8 to TRBJ2-1; TRBD1 or TRBD2 may be the D gene (5 bases each). The CDR3 has 17 residues. V lost 1 base to trimming and J lost 0 bases, with 13 bases between them. Germline CDR1 SGHVS, CDR2 FQNEAQ. The CDR3 here is CASSLGTGASSYNEQFF. The DNA for the CDR3 is TGTGCCAGCAGCTTAGGGACCGGGGCGAGCTCCTACAATGAGCAGTTCTTC.

Only a few counts were recorded for this clonotype. The chain recombines TRBV12-3 or TRBV12-4 with TRBJ2-2; no clear D gene. This CDR3 has 14 residues. V was pared by 5 bases and J by 7 bases, with 14 bases between. CDR3 residues: CASSPRQAGGELFF. For the CDR3, the DNA is TGTGCCAGCAGTCCCCGACAAGCCGGCGGGGAGCTGTTTTTT.